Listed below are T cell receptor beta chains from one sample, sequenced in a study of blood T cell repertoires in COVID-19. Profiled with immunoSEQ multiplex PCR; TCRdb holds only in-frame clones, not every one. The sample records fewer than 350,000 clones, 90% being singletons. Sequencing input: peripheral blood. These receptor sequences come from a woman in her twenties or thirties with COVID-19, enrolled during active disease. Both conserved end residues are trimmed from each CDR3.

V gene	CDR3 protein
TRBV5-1	ASSFGDRTTDTQY
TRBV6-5	ASSYDTNYGYT
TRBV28	ASLGTAYGYT
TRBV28	ASSYVSGRAGELF
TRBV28	ASTAWQGRSPLH
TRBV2	ASSEVQSSYEQY
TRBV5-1	ASSLPGAEAF
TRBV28	ASSSAHRPPYEQY
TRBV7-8	ASSTPRGRRAYEQY
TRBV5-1	ASRREEEKLF
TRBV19	ASSPGQGLWETQY
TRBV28	ASSLWVAGYTSTDTQY
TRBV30	AWSVRVGYT
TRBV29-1	SVGPVDEQY
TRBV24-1	ATSDLLAGGGETQY
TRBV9	ASSPPGYGYT
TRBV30	AWSGDRGNGYT
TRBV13	ASSSTSEGETQY
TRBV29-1	SVLAGARNEQF
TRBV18	ASSPQDTTEAF
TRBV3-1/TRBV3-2	ASSAGPETQY
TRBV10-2	ASSELGLAGSYEQY
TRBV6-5	ASSNLAGGDNEQF
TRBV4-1	ASSPSGYEQY
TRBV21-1	ASSKEKKRKFRDRTSNTEAF
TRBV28	ASSSSGASNQPQH
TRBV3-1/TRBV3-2	ASSQNRGNQPQH
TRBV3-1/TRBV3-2	ASIAGPGNEQF
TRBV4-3	ASSQDGGGRGTDTQY
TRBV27	ASSSDRGLTEAF
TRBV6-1	ASSERGRHTDTQY
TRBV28	ASSLGTLGGNEKLF
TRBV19	ASSGTGGPYNEQF
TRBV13	ASRWEGPDRGTEAF
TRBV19	ASRTGVGANVLT
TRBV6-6	ASSSEGEGYGYT
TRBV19	ASSPQGGNYGYT
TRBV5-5	ASSLEGMGPQPQH
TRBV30	AWSPRWTAVNYGYT
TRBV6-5	ASRERGKNTEAF
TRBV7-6	ASSPLGETGGSGANVLT
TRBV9	ASSVEGERAVPAF
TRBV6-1	ASSEARTRKKLF
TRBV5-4	ASSLWETEAF
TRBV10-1	ASSGQFTDTQY
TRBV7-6	ASSASGTSYNEQF
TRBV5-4	ASSKGLAGAYEQY